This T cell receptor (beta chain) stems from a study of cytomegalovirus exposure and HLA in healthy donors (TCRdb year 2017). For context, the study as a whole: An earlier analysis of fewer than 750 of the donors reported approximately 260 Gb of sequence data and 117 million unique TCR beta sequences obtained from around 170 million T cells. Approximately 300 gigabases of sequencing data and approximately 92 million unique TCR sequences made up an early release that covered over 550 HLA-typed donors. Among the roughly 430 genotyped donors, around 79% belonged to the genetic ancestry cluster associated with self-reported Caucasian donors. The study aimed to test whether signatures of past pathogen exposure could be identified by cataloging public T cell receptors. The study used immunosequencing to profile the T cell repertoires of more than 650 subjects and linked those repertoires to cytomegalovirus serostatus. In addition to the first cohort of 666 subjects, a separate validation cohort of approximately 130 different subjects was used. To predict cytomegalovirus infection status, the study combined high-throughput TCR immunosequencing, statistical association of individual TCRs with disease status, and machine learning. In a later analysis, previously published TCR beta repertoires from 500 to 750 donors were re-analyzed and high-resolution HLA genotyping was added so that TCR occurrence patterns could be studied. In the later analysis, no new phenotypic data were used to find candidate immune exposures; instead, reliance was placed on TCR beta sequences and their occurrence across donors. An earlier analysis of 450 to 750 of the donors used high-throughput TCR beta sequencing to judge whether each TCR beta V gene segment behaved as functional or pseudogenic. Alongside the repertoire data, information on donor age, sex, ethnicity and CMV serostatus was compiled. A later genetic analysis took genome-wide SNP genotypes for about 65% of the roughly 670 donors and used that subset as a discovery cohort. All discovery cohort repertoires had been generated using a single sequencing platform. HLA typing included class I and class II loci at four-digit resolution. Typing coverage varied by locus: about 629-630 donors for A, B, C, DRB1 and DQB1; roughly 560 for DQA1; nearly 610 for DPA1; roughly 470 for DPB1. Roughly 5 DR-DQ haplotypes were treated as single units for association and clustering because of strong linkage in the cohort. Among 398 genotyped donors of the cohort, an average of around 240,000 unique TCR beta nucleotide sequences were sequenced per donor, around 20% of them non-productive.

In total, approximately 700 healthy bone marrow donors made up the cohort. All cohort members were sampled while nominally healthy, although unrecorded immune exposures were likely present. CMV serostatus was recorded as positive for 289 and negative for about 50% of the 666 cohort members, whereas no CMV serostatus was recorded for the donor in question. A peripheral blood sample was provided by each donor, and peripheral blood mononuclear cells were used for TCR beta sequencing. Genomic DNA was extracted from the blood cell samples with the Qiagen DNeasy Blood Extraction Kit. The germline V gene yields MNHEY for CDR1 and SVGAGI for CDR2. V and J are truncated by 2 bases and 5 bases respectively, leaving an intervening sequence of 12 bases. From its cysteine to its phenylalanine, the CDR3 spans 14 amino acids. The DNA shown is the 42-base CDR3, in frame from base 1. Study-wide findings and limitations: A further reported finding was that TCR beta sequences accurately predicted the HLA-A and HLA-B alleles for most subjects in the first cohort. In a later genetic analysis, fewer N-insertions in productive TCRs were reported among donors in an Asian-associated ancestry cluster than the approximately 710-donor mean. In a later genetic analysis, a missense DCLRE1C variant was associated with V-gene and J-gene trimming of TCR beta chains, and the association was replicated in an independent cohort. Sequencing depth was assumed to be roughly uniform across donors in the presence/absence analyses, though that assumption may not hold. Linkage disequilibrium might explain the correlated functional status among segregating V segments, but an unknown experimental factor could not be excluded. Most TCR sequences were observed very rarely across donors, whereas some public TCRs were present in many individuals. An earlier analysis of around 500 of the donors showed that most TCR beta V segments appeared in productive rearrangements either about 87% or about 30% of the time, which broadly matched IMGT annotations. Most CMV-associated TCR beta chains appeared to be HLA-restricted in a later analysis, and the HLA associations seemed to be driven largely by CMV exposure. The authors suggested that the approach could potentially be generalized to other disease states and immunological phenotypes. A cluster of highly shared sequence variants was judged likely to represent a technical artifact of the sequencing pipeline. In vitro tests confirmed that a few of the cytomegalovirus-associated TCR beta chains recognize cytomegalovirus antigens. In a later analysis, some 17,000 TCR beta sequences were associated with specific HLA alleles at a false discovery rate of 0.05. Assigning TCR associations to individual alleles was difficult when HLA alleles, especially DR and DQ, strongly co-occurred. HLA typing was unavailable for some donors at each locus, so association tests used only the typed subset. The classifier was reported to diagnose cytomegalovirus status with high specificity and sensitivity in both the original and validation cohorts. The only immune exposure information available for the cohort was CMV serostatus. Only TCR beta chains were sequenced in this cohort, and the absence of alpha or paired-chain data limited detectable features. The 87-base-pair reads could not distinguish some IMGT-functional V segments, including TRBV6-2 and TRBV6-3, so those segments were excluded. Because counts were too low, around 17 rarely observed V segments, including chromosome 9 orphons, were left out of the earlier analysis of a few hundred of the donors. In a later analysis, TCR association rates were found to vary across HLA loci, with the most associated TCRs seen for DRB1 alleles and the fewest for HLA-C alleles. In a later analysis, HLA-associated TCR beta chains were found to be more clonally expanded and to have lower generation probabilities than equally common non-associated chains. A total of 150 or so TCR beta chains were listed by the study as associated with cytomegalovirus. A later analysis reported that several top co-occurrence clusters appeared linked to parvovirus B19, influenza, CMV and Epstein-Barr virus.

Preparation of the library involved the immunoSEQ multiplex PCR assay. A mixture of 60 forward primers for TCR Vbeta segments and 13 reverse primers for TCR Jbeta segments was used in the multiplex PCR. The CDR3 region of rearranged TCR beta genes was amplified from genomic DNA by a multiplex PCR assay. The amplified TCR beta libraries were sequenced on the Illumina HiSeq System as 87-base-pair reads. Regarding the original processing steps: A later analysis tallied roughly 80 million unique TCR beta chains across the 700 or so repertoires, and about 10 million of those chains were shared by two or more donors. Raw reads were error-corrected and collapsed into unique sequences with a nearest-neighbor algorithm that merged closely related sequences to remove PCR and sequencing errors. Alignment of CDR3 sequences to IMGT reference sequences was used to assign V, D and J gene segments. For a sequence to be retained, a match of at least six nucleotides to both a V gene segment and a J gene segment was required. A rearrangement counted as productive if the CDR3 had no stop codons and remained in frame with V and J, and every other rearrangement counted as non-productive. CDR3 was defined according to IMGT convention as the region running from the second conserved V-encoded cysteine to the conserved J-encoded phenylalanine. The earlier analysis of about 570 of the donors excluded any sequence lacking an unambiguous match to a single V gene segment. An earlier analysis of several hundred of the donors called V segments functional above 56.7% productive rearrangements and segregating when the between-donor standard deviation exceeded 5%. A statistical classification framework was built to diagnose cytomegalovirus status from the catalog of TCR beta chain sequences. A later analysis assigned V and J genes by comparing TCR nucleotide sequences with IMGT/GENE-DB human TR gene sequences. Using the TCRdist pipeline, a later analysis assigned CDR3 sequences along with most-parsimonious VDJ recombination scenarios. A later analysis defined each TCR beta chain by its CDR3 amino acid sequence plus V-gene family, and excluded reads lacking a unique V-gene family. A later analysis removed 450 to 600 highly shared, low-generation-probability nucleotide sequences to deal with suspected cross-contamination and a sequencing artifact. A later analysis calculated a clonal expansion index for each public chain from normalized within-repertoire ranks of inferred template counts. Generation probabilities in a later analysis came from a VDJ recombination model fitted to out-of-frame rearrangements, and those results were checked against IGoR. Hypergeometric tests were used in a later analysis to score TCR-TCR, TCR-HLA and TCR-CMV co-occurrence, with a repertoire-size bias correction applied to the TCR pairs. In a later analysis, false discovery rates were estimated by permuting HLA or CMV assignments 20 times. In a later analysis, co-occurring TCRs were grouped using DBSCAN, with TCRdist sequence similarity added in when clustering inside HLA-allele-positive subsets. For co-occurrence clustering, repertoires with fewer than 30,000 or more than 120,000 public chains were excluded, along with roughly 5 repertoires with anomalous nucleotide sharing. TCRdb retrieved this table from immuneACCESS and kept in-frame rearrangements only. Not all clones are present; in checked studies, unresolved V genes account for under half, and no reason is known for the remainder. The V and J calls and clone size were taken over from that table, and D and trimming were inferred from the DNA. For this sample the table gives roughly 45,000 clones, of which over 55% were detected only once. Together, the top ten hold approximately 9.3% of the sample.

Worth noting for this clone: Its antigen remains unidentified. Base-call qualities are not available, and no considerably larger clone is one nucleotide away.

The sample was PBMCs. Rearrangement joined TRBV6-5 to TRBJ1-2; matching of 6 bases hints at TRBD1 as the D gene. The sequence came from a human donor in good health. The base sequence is TGTGCCAGCAGTTACACCGACAGGAGATATGGCTACACCTTC. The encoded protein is CASSYTDRRYGYTF.